These 24 T cell receptor beta chains were sequenced from one sample in a study of blood T cell repertoires in COVID-19. Sequenced by immunoSEQ multiplex PCR; TCRdb stores in-frame clones only, minus some. The repertoire holds about 140,000 clones, with 77% as singletons. Sequenced material: peripheral blood. The source of these receptors is a woman between 45 and 60 years old with active or convalescent COVID-19.

The V gene is TRBV24-1, the J gene TRBJ1-1, with a weak D call TRBD1 (5 bases). CDR1 KGHDR and CDR2 SFDVKD come from the germline V gene. The CDR3 covers 15 residues. With 8 bases removed from V and 3 bases from J, the gap between germline ends came to 18 bases. The CDR3 is CATTPGPGKDTEAFF. DNA for the CDR3: TGTGCCACCACTCCCGGTCCAGGGAAGGACACTGAAGCTTTCTTT.

A few counts support this clone. The V and J genes are TRBV6-1 and TRBJ1-6; D is unclear. Germline-derived CDR1 and CDR2 are MNHNS and SASEGT. Trimming took 3 bases from V and 6 from J, leaving 15 bases between them. The CDR3 loop spans 16 amino acids. The CDR3 sequence: CASSDPGRASNSPLHF. The CDR3, as DNA: TGTGCCAGCAGTGACCCGGGGAGGGCGAGTAATTCACCCCTCCACTTT.

J is TRBJ2-1 and V is TRBV28; tentative D call: TRBD2 (6 bases). Germline CDR1 is MDHEN and CDR2 is SYDVKM. This CDR3 is 14 amino acids long. V gave up 7 bases and J gave up 8 bases, with 18 bases separating them. The CDR3 coding sequence is TGTGCCAGCACCCTCGGGGGAGTGACGGATGAGCAGTTCTTC. This translates into CASTLGGVTDEQFF.

This clone has only a few counts. The chain uses TRBV6-6 and TRBJ2-1, with 7 bases aligning to TRBD2. The CDR3 spans 18 residues. V trimming: 7 bases; J trimming: 2 bases; junction bases outside the gene matches: 17. The V gene's germline CDR1 is MNHNY and CDR2 SVGAGI (reference sequence). The CDR3 nucleotides are TGTGCCAGCACTCAATCTAGCGGTGAGGGGTACACCTACAATGAGCAGTTCTTC. Residues: CASTQSSGEGYTYNEQFF.

The V gene is TRBV7-2, the J gene TRBJ2-5; 7 nucleotides line up with TRBD2. V lost 2 bases and J lost 0; bases outside the gene matches: 3. Germline V gene lookup returns CDR1 SGHTA and CDR2 FQGNSA. There are 15 residues in the CDR3. The CDR3: CASSLLADHQETQYF. CDR3 DNA: TGTGCCAGCAGCTTACTAGCGGACCACCAAGAGACCCAGTACTTC.

The chain has TRBV7-2 and TRBJ2-1; D may be TRBD1 (6 bases). V lost 8 bases to trimming and J lost 8 bases, with 22 bases between them. This CDR3 comprises 15 residues. The germline V gene has CDR1 SGHTA and CDR2 FQGNSA. The CDR3 nucleotides read TGTGCCAGCCTCAAACAGGGTGCCCTTTTGGATGAGCAGTTCTTC. It translates to CASLKQGALLDEQFF.

This chain uses TRBV19 with TRBJ1-4; D is ambiguous. V lost 8 bases and J lost 3, with 13 bases in between. The CDR3 length is 14 residues. CDR1 is LNHDA and CDR2 is SQIVND in the germline V gene (reference sequence). CDR3 DNA sequence: TGTGCCAGTTCCGAGAGGCGTTCTAATGAAAAACTGTTTTTT. Translating it yields CASSERRSNEKLFF.

This chain links TRBV27 with TRBJ2-3, with D maybe TRBD1 (6 bases). Germline V gives CDR1 MNHEY, CDR2 SMNVEV (reference sequence). The ends were cut back, 2 bases at V and 5 bases at J, with 11 bases in the middle. The CDR3 is 14 residues long. For the CDR3, the DNA is TGTGCCAGCAGTTTAGGGGACATTGGAGATACGCAGTATTTT. It codes for CASSLGDIGDTQYF.

The chain couples TRBV30 to TRBJ1-5, with 7 bases aligning to TRBD1. V lost 2 bases, J lost 4 bases, and 5 bases stayed unmatched. The CDR3 is 14 residues long. Germline V gene data show CDR1 as GTSNPN and CDR2 as SVGIG (reference sequence). The CDR3 region is CAWSYQTGNQPQHF. DNA of the CDR3: TGTGCCTGGAGTTACCAGACAGGGAATCAGCCCCAGCATTTT.

V and J are TRBV7-8 and TRBJ2-7; 7 bases are shared with TRBD2. V was clipped by 7 bases and J by 6 bases; unmatched bases: 12. This CDR3 region has 14 residues. Germline CDR1 is SGHVS and CDR2 is FQNEAQ. The CDR3 DNA follows: TGTGCCAGCACCAATAGGGGACGGGAGGTCGAGCAGTACTTC. This encodes CASTNRGREVEQYF.

This rearrangement joins TRBV27 to TRBJ1-1; D possibly corresponds to TRBD1 (6 bases). Germline V CDR1 and CDR2: MNHEY, SMNVEV (reference sequence). The V and J ends lost 8 bases and 8 bases respectively, with 12 bases between them. This CDR3 is 11 amino acids long. The CDR3 region is CASHRGAEAFF. In nucleotides, the CDR3 is TGTGCCAGCCACCGGGGGGCGGAAGCTTTCTTT.

The chain links TRBV6-5 to TRBJ1-2; TRBD1 agrees at 8 bases. J lost 7 bases, V lost 6 bases, and 13 bases had no gene match. The V gene's germline CDR1 is MNHEY and CDR2 SVGAGI. This CDR3 has 15 residues. As DNA, the CDR3 is TGTGCCAGCAGCCCAGGCAGGGGGCGAGGTAGTGGCTACACCTTC. Its translation: CASSPGRGRGSGYTF.

The chain joins TRBV28 to TRBJ1-5, with D tentatively TRBD1 (5 bases). V lost 0 bases to trimming and J lost 0 bases, with 9 bases between them. The V gene's germline CDR1 is MDHEN and CDR2 SYDVKM. The CDR3 extends over 16 amino acids. The CDR3 DNA reads TGTGCCAGCAGTTTATGGGGGGACTATAGCAATCAGCCCCAGCATTTT. Its translation: CASSLWGDYSNQPQHF.

The chain uses TRBV4-3 and TRBJ1-6; D uncertain. The CDR3 covers 16 residues. Germline V lookup: CDR1 LGHNA, CDR2 YSLEER. Trimming removed 0 bases from V and 7 bases from J, with 13 bases in between. For the CDR3, the DNA is TGCGCCAGCAGCCAAGACTTGTCGCGGGGAAATTCACCCCTCCACTTT. This codes for CASSQDLSRGNSPLHF.

This chain uses TRBV30 with TRBJ1-5; 8 positions agree with TRBD1. CDR1 and CDR2 from the germline V gene are GTSNPN and SVGIG (reference sequence). The CDR3 totals 14 residues. The J segment lost 6 bases and the V segment lost 1 base, leaving 5 bases of the junction unmatched. This CDR3 reads CAWSAGTGSQPQHF. As DNA, the CDR3 is TGTGCCTGGAGTGCCGGGACAGGTAGTCAGCCCCAGCATTTT.

The V call is TRBV28, the J call TRBJ1-2, with TRBD1 identical over 9 bases. The CDR3 is 11 amino acids. The trim removed 11 bases at V and 2 bases at J, leaving 0 bases unmatched. CDR1 MDHEN and CDR2 SYDVKM come from the germline V gene. CDR3 loop: CAGQGNYGYTF. The CDR3 DNA sequence: TGTGCCGGACAGGGGAACTATGGCTACACCTTC.

This chain links TRBV6-5 with TRBJ1-1; perhaps TRBD1 as D (5 bases). The germline V and J ends were trimmed by 3 bases and 9 bases, with 20 bases remaining between them. The CDR3 consists of 15 residues. Per the germline V gene, CDR1 is MNHEY and CDR2 is SVGAGI. The CDR3 nucleotides read TGTGCCAGCAGTTATTCCGGGACTCCGCCCCTGAAAGCTTTCTTT. It encodes CASSYSGTPPLKAFF.

This chain uses TRBV28 with TRBJ1-4; 8 bases match TRBD1. V shed 6 bases, J shed 6 bases, and the junction held 9 bases outside the gene matches. Germline CDR1 is MDHEN and CDR2 is SYDVKM. This CDR3 has 15 residues. The CDR3 spells CASRQTTGVYEKLFF. Here the CDR3 DNA reads TGTGCCAGCAGACAAACGACAGGGGTTTATGAAAAACTGTTTTTT.

This clone occurred many times. J is TRBJ2-1 and V is TRBV7-9; the D gene is possibly TRBD1 (5 bases). Germline loops: CDR1 SEHNR, CDR2 FQNEAQ (reference sequence). CDR3 length equals 16 residues. V lost 1 base to trimming and J lost 9 bases, with 19 bases between them. The CDR3, as DNA: TGTGCCAGCAGCTTAGAATCTCAGGGAAACTCGGGTGAGCAGTTCTTC. This encodes CASSLESQGNSGEQFF.

The CDR3 is CASRVGTGSSNQPQHF. The DNA of the CDR3 is TGTGCCAGCAGAGTAGGGACAGGGAGCAGCAATCAGCCCCAGCATTTT. The chain is built from TRBV6-6 and TRBJ1-5, with 9 positions matching TRBD1. CDR3 length: 16 amino acids. Per germline, CDR1 MNHNY and CDR2 SVGAGI (reference sequence). V shed 6 bases and J 1 base; nucleotides not matched to a gene: 7.

The rearrangement links TRBV7-9 to TRBJ1-2; 8 bases align to TRBD1. V gave up 5 bases and J gave up 4 bases; unmatched junction bases: 6. The CDR3 spans 14 residues. The germline V gene encodes CDR1 SEHNR and CDR2 FQNEAQ (reference sequence). The CDR3 here is CASSMTGALYGYTF. The CDR3 DNA sequence: TGTGCCAGCAGCATGACAGGGGCCCTCTATGGCTACACCTTC.

This clone has only one observation. The rearrangement joins TRBV15 to TRBJ1-6; TRBD1 aligns across 7 bases. CDR3 length: 15 residues. Germline CDR1 reads LNHNV; CDR2 reads YYDKDF (reference sequence). Losses at the gene ends were 0 bases for V and 12 bases for J; bases not matched to a gene: 8. The CDR3 DNA reads as TGTGCCACCAGCAGAGATCCCGGACAGGAGAAACCCCTCCACTTT. Its protein product is CATSRDPGQEKPLHF.

The gene calls are TRBV7-2 and TRBJ2-1, with 14 bases that match TRBD2. CDR1 SGHTA and CDR2 FQGNSA come from the germline V gene. V shed 5 bases, J shed 9 bases, and the junction held 9 bases outside the gene matches. CDR3 size: 16 residues. The CDR3 region has the DNA TGTGCCAGCAGCATTTCCGGGACTAGCGGGAGAACTGAGCAGTTCTTC. Amino acids: CASSISGTSGRTEQFF.

This clone was detected only a few times. This chain connects TRBV19 to TRBJ1-4; no clear D. Deletions cut 1 base from V and 4 bases from J, with 7 bases between. Germline-derived CDR1 and CDR2 are LNHDA and SQIVND (reference sequence). The CDR3 length is 14 residues. Written as DNA, the CDR3 is TGTGCCAGTAGTATAGGGCAGGATAATGAAAAACTGTTTTTT. This sequence encodes CASSIGQDNEKLFF.